Given below is one T cell receptor beta chain in context. No antigen is known for it. Because it lacks the conserved phenylalanine or tryptophan at the end, this CDR3 is likely a read error. The data stem from a study of tumor and adjacent non-tumor tissue in lung cancer. About the study: Aged roughly 31 to 80 years, patients included nine to eleven men and a few women with stage I to III disease. Findings and caveats of the study: Significantly higher TCR diversity was found in tumor than normal lung.

The CDR3 contains 17 residues. After removal of 5 bases from V and 4 bases from J, the junction contained 12 bases not matched to a gene. Germline loops: CDR1 LNHDA, CDR2 SQIVND (reference sequence). No cell sorting was done before RNA was extracted from the tissue. TCRbeta libraries were built with three rounds of nested PCR, modified from ARM-PCR. TCRdb recomputed calls from the multiplex PCR reads with MiXCR, one row per CDR3 protein. The table has approximately 140,000 distinct CDR3 sequences, around two thirds seen once. This receptor was taken from a man aged 60-69 years with small cell lung cancer. The gene calls are TRBV19 and TRBJ2-5, with 11 bases fitting TRBD2. The source material was lung tumor tissue. The CDR3 reads CASSYHIGLAGIETQYS. The CDR3 bases are TGTGCCAGTAGTTATCATATTGGACTAGCGGGTATAGAGACCCAGTACTCC.